This is a list of T cell receptor beta chains from one sample in a study of T cell responses to AZD1222 COVID-19 vaccine. Repertoires were generated with immunoSEQ multiplex PCR, while TCRdb's copy carries only in-frame clones and drops some. The data show 99,000 or so clones, 87% seen once. Specimen: peripheral blood, collected on day 0 of AZD1222 vaccination. These receptors were collected from an adult in good health. Both conserved end residues are part of each CDR3. D genes are given only for firm matches. The size of a clone is reported for some rows only, either as once, few or many, or as a class for expanded clones.

j_gene: TRBJ1-1
d_gene: TRBD1
len: 13
abundance: -
v_gene: TRBV30
CDR3nt: TGTGCCTGGAGACAGGGGAAGAACACTGAAGCTTTCTTT
CDR3aa: CAWRQGKNTEAFF

j_gene: TRBJ1-4
d_gene: -
len: 11
abundance: -
v_gene: TRBV23-1
CDR3nt: TGCGCCAGCAGTCAAAGGGAAAAACTGTTTTTT
CDR3aa: CASSQREKLFF

j_gene: TRBJ1-3
d_gene: TRBD1
len: 17
abundance: once
v_gene: TRBV18
CDR3nt: TGTGCCAGCTCACCCGCGGACAGGGCCCTCTCTGGAAACACCATATATTTT
CDR3aa: CASSPADRALSGNTIYF

j_gene: TRBJ1-1
d_gene: -
len: 15
abundance: once
v_gene: TRBV3-1/TRBV3-2
CDR3nt: TGTGCCAGCAGCCCTTGGGGCAGGAAGAACACTGAAGCTTTCTTT
CDR3aa: CASSPWGRKNTEAFF

j_gene: TRBJ1-1
d_gene: -
len: 20
abundance: -
v_gene: TRBV6-2/TRBV6-3
CDR3nt: TGTGCCAGCAGTTACTCGACTCTGAGTGGGCGCCCTGAGTGGGACACTGAAGCTTTCTTT
CDR3aa: CASSYSTLSGRPEWDTEAFF

j_gene: TRBJ2-6
d_gene: -
len: 15
abundance: -
v_gene: TRBV6-2/TRBV6-3
CDR3nt: TGTGCCAGCAGTTACCGTAGTGCTGGGGCCAACGTCCTGACTTTC
CDR3aa: CASSYRSAGANVLTF

j_gene: TRBJ1-1
d_gene: TRBD1
len: 14
abundance: -
v_gene: TRBV2
CDR3nt: TGTGCCAGCAGTTACAGGGGATTGAACACTGAAGCTTTCTTT
CDR3aa: CASSYRGLNTEAFF

j_gene: TRBJ2-1
d_gene: TRBD2
len: 14
abundance: -
v_gene: TRBV27
CDR3nt: TGTGCCAGCAGTTTAATGCGGGGGGGCAATGAGCAGTTCTTC
CDR3aa: CASSLMRGGNEQFF

j_gene: TRBJ1-1
d_gene: -
len: 14
abundance: -
v_gene: TRBV28
CDR3nt: TGTGCCAGCAGGACCCCTACTGGGAACACTGAAGCTTTCTTT
CDR3aa: CASRTPTGNTEAFF

j_gene: TRBJ1-2
d_gene: TRBD1
len: 13
abundance: -
v_gene: TRBV24-1
CDR3nt: TGTGCCACCAGTGACCCGACAGGGAACGGCTACACCTTC
CDR3aa: CATSDPTGNGYTF

j_gene: TRBJ1-4
d_gene: -
len: 16
abundance: -
v_gene: TRBV24-1
CDR3nt: TGTGCCATCTCAGGGCAGGAGTGGAAATACGGGGAAAAACTGTTTTTT
CDR3aa: CAISGQEWKYGEKLFF

j_gene: TRBJ1-1
d_gene: TRBD1
len: 14
abundance: -
v_gene: TRBV30
CDR3nt: TGTGCCTCCAACTTCGGACAGGGCGGAATCGAAGCTTTCTTT
CDR3aa: CASNFGQGGIEAFF

j_gene: TRBJ1-2
d_gene: -
len: 13
abundance: -
v_gene: TRBV30
CDR3nt: TGTGCCTGGAGTGTGACCGGGTCGAATGGCTACACCTTC
CDR3aa: CAWSVTGSNGYTF

j_gene: TRBJ2-1
d_gene: TRBD2
len: 17
abundance: -
v_gene: TRBV19
CDR3nt: TGTGCCAGTAGTATAGCTGGGGGGGCTAGCGGGGAGAATGAGCAGTTCTTC
CDR3aa: CASSIAGGASGENEQFF

j_gene: TRBJ1-4
d_gene: TRBD1
len: 12
abundance: -
v_gene: TRBV30
CDR3nt: TGTGCCTCGACAGGGGATAGTGAAAAACTGTTTTTT
CDR3aa: CASTGDSEKLFF

j_gene: TRBJ1-2
d_gene: -
len: 13
abundance: -
v_gene: TRBV11-2
CDR3nt: TGTGCCAGCAGGGAGACAGGTCTTATTGGCTACACCTTC
CDR3aa: CASRETGLIGYTF

j_gene: TRBJ1-2
d_gene: TRBD1
len: 14
abundance: few
v_gene: TRBV7-9
CDR3nt: TGTGCCAGCAGCCATACAGGGGTGGCCTATGGCTACACCTTC
CDR3aa: CASSHTGVAYGYTF

j_gene: TRBJ2-7
d_gene: -
len: 14
abundance: -
v_gene: TRBV3-1/TRBV3-2
CDR3nt: TGTGCCAGCAGCTTACAGGGACTCCTAAACGAGCAGTACTTC
CDR3aa: CASSLQGLLNEQYF

j_gene: TRBJ2-1
d_gene: -
len: 11
abundance: -
v_gene: TRBV20-1
CDR3nt: TGCAGTGCTGCTCGGGAAAATGAGCAGTTCTTC
CDR3aa: CSAARENEQFF

j_gene: TRBJ2-7
d_gene: TRBD1
len: 15
abundance: once
v_gene: TRBV11-2
CDR3nt: TGTGCCAGCAGCTACCGGGACAGGGTTATGGTCGAGCAGTACTTC
CDR3aa: CASSYRDRVMVEQYF

j_gene: TRBJ2-2
d_gene: TRBD1
len: 15
abundance: -
v_gene: TRBV5-1
CDR3nt: TGCGCCAGCAGCCTCAGGACAGGGAGAACCGGGGAGCTGTTTTTT
CDR3aa: CASSLRTGRTGELFF

j_gene: TRBJ1-1
d_gene: -
len: 16
abundance: -
v_gene: TRBV15
CDR3nt: TGTGCCACCAGCAGAGATCGGGGAGGAATGAACACTGAAGCTTTCTTT
CDR3aa: CATSRDRGGMNTEAFF